The 5 T cell receptor beta chains reported below all come from one sample, sequenced in a study of T-cell reconstitution after alpha-beta-depleted transplantation in children. The TCRbeta library was prepared with unique molecular identifiers. TCRdb re-called the PCR reads through MiXCR, storing one row per CDR3 protein. The sample includes hundreds of thousands of distinct CDR3 sequences, about a tenth of them seen just once. This material consisted of PBMCs, taken before TCRalphabeta/CD19-depleted stem cell transplant. The receptors come from a child in the first two years of life with acute myeloid leukemia, due to receive a stem cell transplant.

This clonotype appeared many times. The CDR3 nucleotides read TGCAGTGCGAAGCCGGTGGGCTCGGTGACTGAGCAGTTCTTC. The encoded protein is CSAKPVGSVTEQFF. The V gene is TRBV20-1, the J gene TRBJ2-1; D is ambiguous. Germline loops: CDR1 DFQATT, CDR2 SNEGSKA (reference sequence). V was shortened by 6 bases and J by 9 bases, with 21 bases between the two germline ends. The CDR3 contains 14 residues.

The V gene is TRBV7-8, the J gene TRBJ2-1, with TRBD2 matching 10 bases. In germline, CDR1 is SGHVS, CDR2 FQNEAQ. The CDR3 extends over 19 amino acids. Trimming removed 1 base from V and 5 bases from J; junction bases left unmatched: 14. The CDR3 DNA sequence: TGTGCCAGCAGCTTAGTGGGGGGGCCTAGCGGGAGTGTACACAATGAGCAGTTCTTC. Translated, it gives CASSLVGGPSGSVHNEQFF.

This clonotype was counted at least ten times. The rearrangement joins TRBV18 to TRBJ2-1, with 9 nucleotides matching TRBD1. The CDR3 length is 12 residues. The germline CDR1 and CDR2 sequences are KGHSH and LQKENI. The junction had 0 bases not matched to a gene; V was cut back by 3 bases and J by 9 bases. The CDR3 DNA follows: TGTGCCAGCTCACCGACAGGGGGTGAGCAGTTCTTC. Its translation is CASSPTGGEQFF.

There are many counts of this clonotype. The chain uses TRBV11-2 and TRBJ1-5; a weak D match, TRBD1 (5 bases). Trimming took off 0 bases at V and 4 bases at J, with 16 bases between the two ends. Germline values: CDR1 SGHAT, CDR2 FQNNGV. CDR3 length equals 17 residues. Here the CDR3 reads CASSLETGTFANQPQHF. Here the CDR3 DNA reads TGTGCCAGCAGCTTAGAAACGGGGACGTTTGCTAATCAGCCCCAGCATTTT.

This clonotype was counted many times. The chain carries TRBV20-1 and TRBJ2-7, with 7 bases lining up with TRBD2. V lost 2 bases to trimming and J lost 4 bases; unmatched junction nucleotides: 8. This CDR3 is built from 14 residues. Germline V gene data show CDR1 as DFQATT and CDR2 as SNEGSKA (reference sequence). CDR3 in DNA: TGCAGTGCTAGACCTGTGACTAGCCGTTACGAGCAGTACTTC. It is translated as CSARPVTSRYEQYF.